The sequence of this T cell receptor beta chain was determined in a study of blood T cell repertoires in COVID-19. Looking at the study overall: The United States, Italy and Spain were the sources of the acute and convalescent COVID-19 samples. T cells, B-cell-depleted T cells, or PBMCs provided the cDNA or gDNA that served as material.

TCRdb's copy holds only in-frame clones and misses some; the assay was immunoSEQ multiplex PCR. The table has more than 120,000 clones, around nine tenths seen once. CDR3 length: 13 amino acids. Trimming shortened V by 7 bases and J by 8 bases, and 17 bases separated the two germline ends. This sequence was found in a woman aged 45-60 years with active or convalescent COVID-19. V usage is TRBV12-3 or TRBV12-4 and J usage is TRBJ1-1; the D gene is possibly TRBD1 (6 bases). Sequenced input: peripheral blood. As DNA, the CDR3 is TGTGCCAGCACTTTGGGACCCGGGACAGAAGCTTTCTTT. This codes for CASTLGPGTEAFF.